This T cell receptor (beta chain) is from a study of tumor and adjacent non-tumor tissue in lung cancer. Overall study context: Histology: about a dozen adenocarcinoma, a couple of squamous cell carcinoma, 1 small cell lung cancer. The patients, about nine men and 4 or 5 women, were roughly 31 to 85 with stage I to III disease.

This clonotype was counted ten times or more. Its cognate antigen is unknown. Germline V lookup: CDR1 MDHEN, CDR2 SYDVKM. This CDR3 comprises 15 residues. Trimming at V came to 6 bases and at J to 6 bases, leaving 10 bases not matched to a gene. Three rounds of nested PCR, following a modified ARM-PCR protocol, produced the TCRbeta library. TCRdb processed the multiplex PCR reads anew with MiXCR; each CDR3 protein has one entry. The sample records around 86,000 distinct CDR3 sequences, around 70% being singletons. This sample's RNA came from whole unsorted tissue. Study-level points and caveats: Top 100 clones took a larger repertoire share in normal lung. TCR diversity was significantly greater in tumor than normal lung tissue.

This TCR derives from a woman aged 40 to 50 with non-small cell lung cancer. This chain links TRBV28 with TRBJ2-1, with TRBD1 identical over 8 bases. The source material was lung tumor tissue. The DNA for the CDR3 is TGTGCCAGCAGGGCTGGGACAGGTTCTTTCAATGAGCAGTTCTTC. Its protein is CASRAGTGSFNEQFF.